The 22 T cell receptor beta chains below were found in one sample sequenced in a study of T cells in Graves' hyperthyroidism and ophthalmopathy. What was amplified from RNA transcripts were TCR beta CDR3 regions. Researchers ran a first-round RT-PCR on the TCR CDR3 using the HTBI primer set. In TCRdb, the multiplex PCR reads were re-called with MiXCR into one record per CDR3 protein. The sample contains around 280,000 distinct CDR3 sequences, about an eighth of which appear only once. Material: blood. The receptors originated from a woman in her thirties with Graves' hyperthyroidism that later progressed to Graves' ophthalmopathy.

At least ten counts were recorded for this clonotype. The DNA for the CDR3 is TGTGCCAGCAGTCCCGGGTGGGGGGCAGTCTCAACTAATGAAAAACTGTTTTTT. It is translated as CASSPGWGAVSTNEKLFF. V is TRBV27 and J is TRBJ1-4; maybe TRBD1 (6 bases). Trimming took 5 bases from V and 0 from J, leaving 19 bases between them. The CDR3 has 18 amino acids. Per germline, CDR1 MNHEY and CDR2 SMNVEV (reference sequence).

As to this clonotype: This may come from a read error, since a much larger clone is one base off. The rearrangement uses TRBV10-2 and TRBJ1-5; D unclear. Trimming left V 3 bases short and J 1 base short, with 7 bases between. The CDR3 runs 14 residues. Looked up from germline, CDR1 is WSHSY and CDR2 is SAAADI. CDR3 nucleotides: TGCGCCAGCAGTGAAGTGGTGAGCAATCAGCCCCAGCATTTT. This translates into CASSEVVSNQPQHF.

This clonotype has just a few counts. The gene calls are TRBV7-8 and TRBJ2-1; D not certain. CDR3 size: 17 residues. V lost 5 bases, J lost 0 bases, and 17 bases lay in between. The germline V gene has CDR1 SGHVS and CDR2 FQNEAQ. CDR3 region: CASSLSWVPSSYNEQFF. In nucleotides, the CDR3 is TGTGCCAGCAGCCTGAGCTGGGTTCCAAGCTCCTACAATGAGCAGTTCTTC.

This clonotype showed up many times. The chain combines TRBV7-2 with TRBJ1-4; no clear D gene. V lost 2 bases and J 8 bases, leaving 9 bases between the germline ends. CDR1 is SGHTA and CDR2 is FQGNSA in the germline V gene. CDR3 size: 13 residues. CDR3 loop: CASSLHEEEKLFF. Written as DNA, the CDR3 is TGTGCCAGCAGCTTACACGAGGAGGAAAAACTGTTTTTT.

This clonotype was picked up many times. The CDR3 sequence: CASSLRLLGGTDTQYF. CDR3 DNA sequence: TGTGCCAGCAGCCTAAGACTACTCGGGGGCACAGATACGCAGTATTTT. J is TRBJ2-3 and V is TRBV5-4; perhaps TRBD2 as D (5 bases). The CDR3 has 16 residues. With 4 bases removed from V and 1 base from J, the gap between germline ends came to 16 bases. Germline CDR1 is SGHNT and CDR2 is YYREEE (reference sequence).

This clonotype was recorded at least ten times. The chain recombines TRBV27 with TRBJ2-3; unclear D gene. The ends were cut back, 3 bases at V and 5 bases at J, with 12 bases in the middle. CDR1 and CDR2 (germline): MNHEY, SMNVEV (reference sequence). The CDR3 is made up of 14 amino acids. CDR3 sequence reads: CASSLQAPGDTQYF. The CDR3 coding sequence is TGTGCCAGCAGTTTGCAGGCACCCGGAGATACGCAGTATTTT.

Concerning this clonotype: One base away lies a much larger clone, so this may be a sequencing read error. J is TRBJ2-5 and V is TRBV4-3; the D is unclear. Trimming removed 4 bases from V and 1 base from J, with 13 bases in between. Per germline, CDR1 LGHNA and CDR2 YSLEER. This CDR3 region has 15 residues. The CDR3 region is CASSRVRQSQETQYF. DNA for the CDR3: TGCGCCAGCAGCCGGGTTAGGCAGAGCCAAGAGACCCAGTACTTC.

This clonotype was counted at least ten times. This sequence joins TRBV27 and TRBJ2-1; D remains ambiguous. There are 13 residues in the CDR3. Trimming removed 5 bases at V and 4 bases at J, with 9 bases between. Germline CDR1 MNHEY, CDR2 SMNVEV (reference sequence). Here the CDR3 DNA reads TGTGCCAGCAGTCCCGCTGGATACAATGAGCAGTTCTTC. Translated, it gives CASSPAGYNEQFF.

This clonotype was detected ten times or more. The chain joins TRBV6-2 or TRBV6-3 to TRBJ1-5; D is undetermined. V was shortened by 7 bases and J by 4 bases, with 11 bases between the two germline ends. The CDR3 is 13 residues long. In germline, CDR1 is MNHEY, CDR2 SVGEGT. CDR3 bases: TGTGCCAGCAAGCAGGAGCTAAATCAGCCCCAGCATTTT. Translated, it gives CASKQELNQPQHF.

At least ten counts were recorded for this clonotype. This chain's CDR3 is CASSSGLAGGPIGEQYF. The CDR3 nucleotides read TGTGCCAGCAGTTCGGGACTAGCGGGAGGGCCGATTGGGGAGCAGTACTTC. J is TRBJ2-7 and V is TRBV28, with TRBD2 matching over 16 bases. Germline V lookup: CDR1 MDHEN, CDR2 SYDVKM. Losses at the gene ends were 4 bases for V and 7 bases for J; bases not matched to a gene: 10. This CDR3 has 17 amino acids.

In its sample, this clonotype was seen many times. J is TRBJ1-1 and V is TRBV27; a weak D match, TRBD1 (5 bases). The CDR3 is made up of 17 amino acids. Trimming cost V 5 bases and J 0 bases, with 19 bases left between them. The germline CDR1 and CDR2 sequences are MNHEY and SMNVEV (reference sequence). The CDR3 is CASSPRTKARLNTEAFF. In DNA, the CDR3 is TGTGCCAGCAGTCCGCGGACAAAAGCCAGGCTGAACACTGAAGCTTTCTTT.

The table lists this clonotype with many counts. The V and J genes are TRBV7-8 and TRBJ2-7; 10 positions match TRBD2. The CDR3 is 16 amino acids. J gave up 1 base and V 1 base, and 4 bases lay outside the gene matches. Looked up from germline, CDR1 is SGHVS and CDR2 is FQNEAQ. Here the CDR3 DNA reads TGTGCCAGCAGCTTAGGCCCTAGCGGGAGTTCCTACGAGCAGTACTTC. It translates to CASSLGPSGSSYEQYF.

The table lists this clonotype with many counts. The CDR3 nucleotides read TGTGCCAGCAGCCAGACAGGGACCACTGAAGCTTTCTTT. This codes for CASSQTGTTEAFF. V gene TRBV5-6 combines with J gene TRBJ1-1, with 7 positions matching TRBD1. CDR1 is SGHDT and CDR2 is YYEEEE in the germline V gene. This CDR3 comprises 13 residues. Losses at the gene ends were 4 bases for V and 4 bases for J; bases not matched to a gene: 4.

This clonotype occurred many times. The chain links TRBV12-3 or TRBV12-4 to TRBJ2-7; D unresolved. The CDR3 is made up of 14 amino acids. V was trimmed by 8 bases and J by 1 base, leaving 15 bases between them. The CDR3 is CASRLAGRSYEQYF. Written as DNA, the CDR3 is TGTGCCAGCCGCTTAGCAGGCCGTTCCTACGAGCAGTACTTC.

This clonotype came up many times. The chain is built from TRBV6-5 and TRBJ1-1; D gene unclear. The V end lost 1 base, the J end lost 0 bases, and 9 bases lay between the germline ends. CDR3 length equals 15 residues. CDR1 MNHEY and CDR2 SVGAGI come from the germline V gene. DNA of the CDR3: TGTGCCAGCAGTTACTATGGACTGATGAACACTGAAGCTTTCTTT. Its protein is CASSYYGLMNTEAFF.

This clonotype was observed a handful of times. V gene TRBV28 combines with J gene TRBJ2-6; D unclear. The germline CDR1 and CDR2 sequences are MDHEN and SYDVKM. V dropped 5 bases and J dropped 5 bases, with 13 bases sitting between them. The CDR3 is 15 residues long. Here the CDR3 reads CASSPQRPRANVLTF. The DNA of the CDR3 is TGTGCCAGCAGTCCCCAGCGTCCTAGGGCCAACGTCCTGACTTTC.

This clonotype showed up many times. This chain links TRBV6-1 with TRBJ1-4, with D perhaps matching TRBD1 (5 bases). V lost 6 bases, J lost 2 bases, and 16 bases lay in between. Germline lookup yields CDR1 MNHNS and CDR2 SASEGT. This CDR3 has 16 amino acids. The CDR3 loop is CASRQRQGITNEKLFF. CDR3 nucleotide sequence: TGTGCCAGCAGGCAAAGGCAGGGAATTACTAATGAAAAACTGTTTTTT.

This clonotype was seen only once. The chain joins TRBV19 to TRBJ1-2; possibly TRBD1 for D (5 bases). V was clipped by 11 bases and J by 4 bases, with 17 bases between them. Per the germline V gene, CDR1 is LNHDA and CDR2 is SQIVND (reference sequence). The CDR3 consists of 13 residues. The CDR3: CASSEQVIYGYTF. For the CDR3, the DNA is TGTGCCTCAAGTGAACAGGTGATCTATGGCTACACCTTC.

This clonotype has a handful of counts. The V and J genes are TRBV7-9 and TRBJ2-5, with D possibly matching TRBD2 (6 bases). CDR3 length equals 16 residues. The ends were cut back, 4 bases at V and 0 bases at J, with 15 bases in the middle. CDR1 is SEHNR and CDR2 is FQNEAQ in the germline V gene (reference sequence). DNA for the CDR3: TGTGCCAGCAGCTGGGAAGCGGGTACCTACCAAGAGACCCAGTACTTC. It specifies CASSWEAGTYQETQYF.

This clonotype occurred many times. The chain couples TRBV3-1 to TRBJ1-6; 8 bases are a match to TRBD1. V lost 3 bases and J lost 7; bases outside the gene matches: 2. Germline V gene data show CDR1 as LGHDT and CDR2 as YNNKEL (reference sequence). This CDR3 has 14 amino acids. DNA for the CDR3: TGTGCCAGCAGCCAGGGACAGGCGAATTCACCCCTCCACTTT. Protein product: CASSQGQANSPLHF. The variable domain in full, completed from reference TRBV3-1 and TRBJ1-6, reads DTAVSQTPKYLVTQMGNDKSIKCEQNLGHDTMYWYKQDSKKFLKIMFSYNNKELIINETVPNRFSPKSPDKAHLNLHINSLELGDSAVYFCASSQGQANSPLHFGNGTRLTVT.

At least ten counts were recorded for this clonotype. The V gene is TRBV12-5, the J gene TRBJ1-1; 10 bases agree with TRBD1. Germline CDR1 LGHNT, CDR2 FRNRAP. With 7 bases clipped from V and 10 bases from J, the junction kept 18 bases outside the gene matches. The CDR3 contains 16 residues. The CDR3 DNA sequence: TGTGCTAGTGCCCGCCTTCCGGGACAGGGGTACCGAGTAGCTTTCTTT. Its protein product is CASARLPGQGYRVAFF.

This clonotype was counted ten times or more. J is TRBJ2-7 and V is TRBV28; D remains ambiguous. Trimming took 6 bases from V and 0 from J, leaving 12 bases between them. The germline V gene has CDR1 MDHEN and CDR2 SYDVKM. CDR3 length: 14 residues. CDR3 DNA sequence: TGTGCCAGCAGCTCCGCTCAGATCTCCTACGAGCAGTACTTC. Translated: CASSSAQISYEQYF.